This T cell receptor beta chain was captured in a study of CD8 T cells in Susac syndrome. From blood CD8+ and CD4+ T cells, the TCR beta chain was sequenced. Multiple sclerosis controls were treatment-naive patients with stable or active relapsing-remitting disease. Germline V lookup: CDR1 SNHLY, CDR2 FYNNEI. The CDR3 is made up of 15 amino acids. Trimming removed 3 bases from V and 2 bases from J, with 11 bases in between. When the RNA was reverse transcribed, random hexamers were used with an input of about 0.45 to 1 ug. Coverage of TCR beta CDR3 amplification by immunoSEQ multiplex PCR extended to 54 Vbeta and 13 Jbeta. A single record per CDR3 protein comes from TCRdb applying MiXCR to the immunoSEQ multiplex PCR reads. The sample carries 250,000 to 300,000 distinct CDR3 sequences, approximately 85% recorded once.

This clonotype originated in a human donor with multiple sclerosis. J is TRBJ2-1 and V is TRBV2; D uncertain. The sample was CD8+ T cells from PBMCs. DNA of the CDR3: TGTGCCAGCAGTGATATGGCCTCGACCTACAATGAGCAGTTCTTC. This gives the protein CASSDMASTYNEQFF.